In this sample, the clone carrying this T cell receptor (beta chain) turned up a few times. The use of a sample-barcoded 5' primer and a J-beta primer mix characterized a second PCR of about 7 to 12 cycles. TCRdb reanalysed the 5' RACE reads using MiXCR and keeps one entry per CDR3 protein. The table has some 1.4 million distinct CDR3 sequences, about 43% seen once. The data stem from a study of blood T cells in healthy people across ages. There are 17 residues in the CDR3. Unmatched junction bases numbered 7, after V lost 1 base and J lost 0 bases. Germline V gives CDR1 SGHRS, CDR2 YFSETQ. Sequencing used blood. This sequence originates from a woman aged 18 to 35 in good health. The rearrangement links TRBV5-1 to TRBJ2-7, with 10 bases lining up with TRBD2. In nucleotides, the CDR3 is TGCGCCAGCAGCTTGTGGTCTAGCGGGGGCAGCTCCTACGAGCAGTACTTC. Its protein product is CASSLWSSGGSSYEQYF.